The present T cell receptor beta chain was sequenced within a study of human T cells and chemical hapten exposure. Study background: For sensitization, 2% DPC was applied to an approximately 2 cm by approximately 2 cm patch of upper inner arm skin. There were weekly diphenylcyclopropenone doses to the scalp for patients throughout the approximately 25-week study. General study results and limits: Sensitization with DPC brought no change to TCRs above 1 in 1000 in frequency.

Time point reported: pre-sensitization, week 0. Treatment defined: therapeutic diphenylcyclopropenone sensitization with weekly scalp DPC. Researchers extracted total RNA from unfractionated whole blood. To note about this clonotype: Its target is not known. Since a much larger clone is just one base distant, this may be a read error.

V trimming: 3 bases; J trimming: 8 bases; junction bases outside the gene matches: 8. The germline V gene encodes CDR1 KGHSH and CDR2 LQKENI. The CDR3 spans 15 residues. In TCRdb, the RACE reads were re-called with MiXCR into one record per CDR3 protein. Found here are approximately 50,000 distinct CDR3 sequences, about 9.6% of them singletons; the top ten hold 9.5% to 10%. The chain has TRBV18 and TRBJ1-5; TRBD1 agrees at 9 bases. This specimen consisted of whole blood, obtained in connection with sensitization to the hapten diphenylcyclopropenone (DPC). This clonotype originated in a woman aged 25 to 39 with alopecia areata. Some clones in this sample may be carry-over from other donors' samples. The CDR3: CASSPAGQGVEPQHF. In DNA form, the CDR3 reads TGTGCCAGCTCACCGGCGGGACAGGGTGTGGAGCCCCAGCATTTT. Full variable domain (remainder filled in from reference TRBV18 and TRBJ1-5): NAGVMQNPRHLVRRRGQEARLRCSPMKGHSHVYWYRQLPEEGLKFMVYLQKENIIDESGMPKERFSAEFPKEGPSILRIQQVVRGDSAAYFCASSPAGQGVEPQHFGDGTRLSIL.